The T cell receptor (beta chain) described here comes from a study of cytomegalovirus exposure and HLA in healthy donors. As to this clone: Its antigen is unknown.

This PCR relied on a set of 60 Vbeta primers and 13 Jbeta primers. Sequencing used immunoSEQ multiplex PCR; TCRdb keeps in-frame clones, though not all of them. The sample records 150,000 to 200,000 clones, 79% being singletons. Overall study results and limits: Analysis performed later found roughly 17,000 TCR beta sequences associated with HLA alleles at 0.05 false discovery rate. Earlier analysis yielded a pattern in which most TCR beta V segments were productive about 90% or about 30% of the time. The study designated 150 to 200 TCR beta chains cytomegalovirus-associated.

The CDR3 has 12 residues. The germline CDR1 and CDR2 sequences are SGHAT and FQNNGV. Trimming removed 5 bases from V and 6 bases from J; junction bases left unmatched: 2. The J gene is TRBJ2-7, the V gene TRBV11-2, with 9 bases aligning to TRBD1. This TCR was sampled from a woman aged 40 to 49 in good health and CMV-seronegative. Material: PBMCs. The CDR3 spells CASSLTGGEQYF. The CDR3 region has the DNA TGTGCCAGCAGCCTGACAGGGGGCGAGCAGTACTTC.